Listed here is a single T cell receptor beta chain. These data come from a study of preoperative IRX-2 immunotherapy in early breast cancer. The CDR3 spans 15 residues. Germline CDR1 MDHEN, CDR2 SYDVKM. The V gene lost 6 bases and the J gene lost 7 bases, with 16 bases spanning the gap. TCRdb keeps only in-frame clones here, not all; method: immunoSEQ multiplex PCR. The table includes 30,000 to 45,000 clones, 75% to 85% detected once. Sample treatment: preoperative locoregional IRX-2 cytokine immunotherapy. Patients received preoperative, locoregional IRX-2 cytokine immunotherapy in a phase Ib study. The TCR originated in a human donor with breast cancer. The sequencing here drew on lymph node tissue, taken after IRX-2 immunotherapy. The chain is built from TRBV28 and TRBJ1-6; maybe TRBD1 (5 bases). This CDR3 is CASRGGGRVNSPLHF. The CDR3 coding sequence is TGTGCCAGCAGGGGTGGAGGCAGGGTGAATTCACCCCTCCACTTT.